The rows below give T cell receptor beta chains drawn from one sample of a study of blood T cell repertoires in COVID-19. The protocol was immunoSEQ multiplex PCR, while the TCRdb copy is restricted to in-frame clones and leaves out a portion. The sample contains under 300,000 clones, 87% of which appear only once. Sequenced sample: peripheral blood. The source is a man in his sixties who had recovered from COVID-19. Both conserved end residues are part of each CDR3. D genes are given only for firm matches. Clone size is stated in some rows and not others, as once, few, many or a class when expanded.

TRBJ1-2 TRBV6-5 15 NA NA CASSYMGRPDYGYTF TGTGCCAGCAGTTACATGGGGAGGCCTGACTATGGCTACACCTTC
TRBJ1-1 TRBV5-1 15 TRBD1 NA CASSPGTGGSTEAFF TGCGCCAGCAGCCCAGGGACAGGGGGGAGCACTGAAGCTTTCTTT
TRBJ2-7 TRBV19 14 NA few CASSNPAGGNEQYF TGTGCCAGTAGTAACCCCGCAGGGGGGAACGAGCAGTACTTC
TRBJ2-3 TRBV5-4 12 NA NA CASSYISETQYF TGTGCCAGCAGCTACATTTCGGAGACGCAGTATTTT
TRBJ1-1 TRBV5-6 16 TRBD1 NA CASSYRTGPLNTEAFF TGTGCCAGCAGCTACAGGACAGGACCATTGAACACTGAAGCTTTCTTT
TRBJ2-7 TRBV11-2 15 TRBD2 NA CASSWGGGPQGEQYF TGTGCCAGCAGCTGGGGCGGGGGGCCCCAGGGGGAGCAGTACTTC
TRBJ2-7 TRBV6-5 15 TRBD1 NA CASSFRQGDNYEQYF TGTGCCAGCAGCTTTCGACAGGGGGATAACTACGAGCAGTACTTC
TRBJ2-3 TRBV18 16 NA NA CASSPSPRGVTDTQYF TGTGCCAGCTCACCAAGTCCCAGGGGCGTCACAGATACGCAGTATTTT
TRBJ2-3 TRBV6-2/TRBV6-3 18 NA NA CASSYPLQGMELTDTQYF TGTGCCAGCAGTTACCCCTTACAGGGTATGGAGCTCACAGATACGCAGTATTTT
TRBJ2-5 TRBV10-3 15 TRBD1 NA CAIRQGDGMAETQYF TGTGCCATCAGACAGGGGGATGGTATGGCAGAGACCCAGTACTTC
TRBJ2-2 TRBV5-5 13 NA NA CASGGMGTGELFF TGTGCCTCCGGAGGGATGGGCACCGGGGAGCTGTTTTTT
TRBJ1-1 TRBV14 14 NA NA CASSQDWTGGDAFF TGTGCCAGCAGCCAAGATTGGACGGGGGGCGATGCTTTCTTT
TRBJ2-7 TRBV7-9 15 NA NA CASSLATTGTHEQYF TGTGCCAGCAGCTTAGCCACAACAGGGACCCACGAGCAGTACTTC
TRBJ2-7 TRBV5-1 14 TRBD1 NA CASSSGTGNYEQYF TGCGCCAGCAGTTCCGGGACAGGGAACTACGAGCAGTACTTC
TRBJ2-5 TRBV2 13 NA NA CASSGQGRETQYF TGTGCCAGCAGTGGGCAGGGCAGGGAGACCCAGTACTTC
TRBJ1-5 TRBV6-5 14 NA NA CASSYGGSGQPQHF TGTGCCAGCAGTTACGGGGGGTCGGGTCAGCCCCAGCATTTT
TRBJ1-5 TRBV5-6 14 NA NA CASSSDTGNQPQHF TGTGCCAGCAGCTCCGACACAGGGAATCAGCCCCAGCATTTT
TRBJ1-1 TRBV18 17 TRBD1 NA CASSPSGTGGVVTEAFF TGTGCCAGCTCGCCGTCCGGGACAGGGGGGGTCGTGACTGAAGCTTTCTTT
TRBJ1-2 TRBV4-2 15 TRBD1 NA CASSQGQFANYGYTF TGTGCCAGCAGCCAGGGACAGTTTGCTAACTATGGCTACACCTTC
TRBJ2-2 TRBV6-5 15 TRBD1 NA CASSYDDRVVRELFF TGTGCCAGCAGTTACGACGACAGGGTTGTACGGGAGCTGTTTTTT
TRBJ2-2 TRBV7-2 15 TRBD1 NA CASSSTGVEGGELFF TGTGCCAGCAGCTCTACAGGGGTTGAAGGCGGGGAGCTGTTTTTT
TRBJ1-1 TRBV14 15 NA NA CASSRLGLGNTEAFF TGTGCCAGCAGCCGTCTCGGGTTAGGGAACACTGAAGCTTTCTTT
TRBJ2-3 TRBV7-9 16 TRBD2 NA CASSLDGRGATDTQYF TGTGCCAGCAGCTTAGACGGGCGGGGGGCCACAGATACGCAGTATTTT
TRBJ2-3 TRBV5-1 15 TRBD2 once CASSLEASGGHSQYF TGCGCCAGCAGCTTGGAAGCTAGCGGGGGCCACAGCCAGTATTTT
TRBJ1-2 TRBV2 12 NA NA CASDSGNYGYTF TGTGCCAGCGACTCAGGGAACTATGGCTACACCTTC
TRBJ1-1 TRBV6-1 15 NA NA CASSEQARLNTEAFF TGTGCCAGCAGTGAACAGGCCAGATTGAACACTGAAGCTTTCTTT
TRBJ1-1 TRBV5-1 10 TRBD1 NA CAIQGAEAFF TGCGCCATACAGGGGGCTGAAGCTTTCTTT
TRBJ2-7 TRBV2 14 TRBD1 once CASSEYRGRDERYF TGTGCCAGCAGTGAATACAGGGGTCGCGACGAGCGGTACTTC